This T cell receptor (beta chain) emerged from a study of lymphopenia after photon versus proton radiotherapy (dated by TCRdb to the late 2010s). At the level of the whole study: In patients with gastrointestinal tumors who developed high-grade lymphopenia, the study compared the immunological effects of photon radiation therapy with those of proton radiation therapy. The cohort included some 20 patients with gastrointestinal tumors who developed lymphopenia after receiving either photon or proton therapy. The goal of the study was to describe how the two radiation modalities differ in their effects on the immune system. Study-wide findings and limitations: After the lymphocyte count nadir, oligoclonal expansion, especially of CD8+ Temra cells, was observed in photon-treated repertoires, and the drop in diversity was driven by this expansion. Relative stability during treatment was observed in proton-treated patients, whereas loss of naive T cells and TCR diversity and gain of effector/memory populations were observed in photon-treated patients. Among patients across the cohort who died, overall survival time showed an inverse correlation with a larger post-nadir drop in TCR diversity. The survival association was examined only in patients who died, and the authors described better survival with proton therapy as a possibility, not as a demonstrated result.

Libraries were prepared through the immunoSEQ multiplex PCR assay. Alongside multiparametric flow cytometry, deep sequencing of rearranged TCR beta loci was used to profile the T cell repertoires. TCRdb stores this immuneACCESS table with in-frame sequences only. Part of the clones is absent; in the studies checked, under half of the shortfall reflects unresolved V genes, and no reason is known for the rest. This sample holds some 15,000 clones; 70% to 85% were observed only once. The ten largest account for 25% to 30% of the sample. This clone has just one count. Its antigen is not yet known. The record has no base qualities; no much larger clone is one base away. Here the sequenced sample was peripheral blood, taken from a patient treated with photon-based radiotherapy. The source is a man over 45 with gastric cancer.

The DNA reads TGCGCCAGCAGTTCCCGGGGAGCGGGGGGGTCATACAATGAGCAGTTCTTC. It translates to CASSSRGAGGSYNEQFF. Recombination linked TRBV5-1 to TRBJ2-1; a stretch of 10 junction bases matches TRBD2. Spanning cysteine to phenylalanine, the CDR3 consists of 17 amino acids. Kept here is only the CDR3 DNA, which spans 51 bases and is read in frame from base 1. CDR1 is given as SGHRS and CDR2 as YFSETQ, both from the germline V gene. After removal of 5 bases from V and 4 bases from J, the junction retains 12 bases not matched to a gene.